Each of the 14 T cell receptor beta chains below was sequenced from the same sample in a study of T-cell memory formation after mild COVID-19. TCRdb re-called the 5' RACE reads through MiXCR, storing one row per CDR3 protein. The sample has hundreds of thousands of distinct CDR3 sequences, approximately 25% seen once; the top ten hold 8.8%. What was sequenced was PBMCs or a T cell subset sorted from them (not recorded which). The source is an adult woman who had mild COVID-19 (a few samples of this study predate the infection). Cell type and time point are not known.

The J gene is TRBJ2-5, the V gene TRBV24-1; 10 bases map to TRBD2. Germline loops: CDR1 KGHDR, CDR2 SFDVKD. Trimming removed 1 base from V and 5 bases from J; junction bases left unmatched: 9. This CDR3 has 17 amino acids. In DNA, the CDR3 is TGTGCCACCAGTGATTTCGGCCTAGCGGGAGTTCGGGAGACCCAGTACTTC. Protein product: CATSDFGLAGVRETQYF.

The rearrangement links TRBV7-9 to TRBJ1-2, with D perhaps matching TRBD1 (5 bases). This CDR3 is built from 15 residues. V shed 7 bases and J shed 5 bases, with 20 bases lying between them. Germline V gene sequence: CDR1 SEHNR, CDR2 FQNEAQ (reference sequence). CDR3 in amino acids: CASTRAGQPIYGYTF. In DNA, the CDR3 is TGTGCCAGCACCCGAGCGGGGCAGCCGATTTATGGCTACACCTTC.

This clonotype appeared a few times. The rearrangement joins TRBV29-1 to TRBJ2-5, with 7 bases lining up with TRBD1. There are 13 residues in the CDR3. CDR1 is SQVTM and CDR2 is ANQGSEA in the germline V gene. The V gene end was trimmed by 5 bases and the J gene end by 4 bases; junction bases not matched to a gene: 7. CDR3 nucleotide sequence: TGCAGCGTTAGGCAGGGGGACGGAGAGACCCAGTACTTC. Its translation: CSVRQGDGETQYF.

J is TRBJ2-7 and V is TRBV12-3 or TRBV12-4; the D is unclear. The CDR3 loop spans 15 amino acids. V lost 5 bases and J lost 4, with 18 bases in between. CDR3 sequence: CASSDLTRAKYEQYF. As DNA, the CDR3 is TGTGCCAGCAGTGACTTGACTCGGGCCAAATACGAGCAGTACTTC.

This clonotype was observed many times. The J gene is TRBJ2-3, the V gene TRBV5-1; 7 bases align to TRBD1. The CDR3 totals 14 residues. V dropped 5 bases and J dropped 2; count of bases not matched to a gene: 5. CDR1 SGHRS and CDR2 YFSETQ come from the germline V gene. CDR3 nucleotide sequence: TGCGCCAGCAGGAAACAGGGGACCACAGATACGCAGTATTTT. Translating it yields CASRKQGTTDTQYF.

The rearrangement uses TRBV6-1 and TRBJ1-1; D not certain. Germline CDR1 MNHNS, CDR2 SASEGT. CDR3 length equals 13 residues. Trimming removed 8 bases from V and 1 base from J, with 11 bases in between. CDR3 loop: CASCGASNTEAFF. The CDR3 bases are TGTGCCAGCTGTGGCGCGTCGAACACTGAAGCTTTCTTT.

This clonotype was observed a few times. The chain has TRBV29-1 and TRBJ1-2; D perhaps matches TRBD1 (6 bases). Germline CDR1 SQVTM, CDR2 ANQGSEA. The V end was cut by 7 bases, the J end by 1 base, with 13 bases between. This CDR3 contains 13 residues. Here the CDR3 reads CSAPGRGNYGYTF. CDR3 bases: TGCAGCGCCCCCGGCAGGGGTAACTATGGCTACACCTTC.

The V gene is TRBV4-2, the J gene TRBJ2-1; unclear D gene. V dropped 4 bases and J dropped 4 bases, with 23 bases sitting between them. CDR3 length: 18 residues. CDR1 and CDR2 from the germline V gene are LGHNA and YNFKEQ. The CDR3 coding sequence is TGTGCCAGCAGCCTCGCCAAGACCACTCCCTTTTATTACAATGAGCAGTTCTTC. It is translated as CASSLAKTTPFYYNEQFF.

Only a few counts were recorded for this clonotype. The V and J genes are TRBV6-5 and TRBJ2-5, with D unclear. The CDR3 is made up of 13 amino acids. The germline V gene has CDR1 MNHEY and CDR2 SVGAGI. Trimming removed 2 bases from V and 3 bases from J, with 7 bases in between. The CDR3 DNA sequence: TGTGCCAGCAGTTACGGGATTAAAGAGACCCAGTACTTC. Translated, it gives CASSYGIKETQYF.

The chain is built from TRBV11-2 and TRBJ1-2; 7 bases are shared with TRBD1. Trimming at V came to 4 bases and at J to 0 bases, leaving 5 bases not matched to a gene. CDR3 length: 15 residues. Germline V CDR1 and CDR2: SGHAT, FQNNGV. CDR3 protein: CASSSRGGPNYGYTF. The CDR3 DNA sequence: TGTGCCAGCAGCTCGAGAGGGGGCCCTAACTATGGCTACACCTTC.

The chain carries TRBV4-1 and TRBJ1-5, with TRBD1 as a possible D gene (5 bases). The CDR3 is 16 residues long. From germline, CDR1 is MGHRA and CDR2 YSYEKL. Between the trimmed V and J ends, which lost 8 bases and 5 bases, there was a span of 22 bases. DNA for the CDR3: TGCGCCAGCGGCCCCGCAACGGGGGGGGGGTATCAGCCCCAGCATTTT. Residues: CASGPATGGGYQPQHF.

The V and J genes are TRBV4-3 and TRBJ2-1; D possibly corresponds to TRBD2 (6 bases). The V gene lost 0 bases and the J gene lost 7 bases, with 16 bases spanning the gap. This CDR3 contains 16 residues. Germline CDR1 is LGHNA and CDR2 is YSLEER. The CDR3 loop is CASSQDGGAIGNEQFF. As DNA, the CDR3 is TGCGCCAGCAGCCAAGATGGAGGGGCAATCGGTAATGAGCAGTTCTTC.

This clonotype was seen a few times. The CDR3 protein is CASSQVLRGQETQYF. The CDR3 nucleotides read TGCGCCAGCAGCCAAGTCCTCAGGGGTCAAGAGACCCAGTACTTC. The rearrangement links TRBV4-1 to TRBJ2-5, with TRBD1 as a possible D gene (6 bases). With 1 base removed from V and 2 bases from J, the gap between germline ends came to 11 bases. There are 15 residues in the CDR3. The germline gives CDR1 MGHRA, CDR2 YSYEKL.

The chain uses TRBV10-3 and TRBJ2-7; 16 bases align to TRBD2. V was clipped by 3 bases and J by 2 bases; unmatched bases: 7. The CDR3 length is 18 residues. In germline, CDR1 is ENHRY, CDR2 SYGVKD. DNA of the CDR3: TGTGCCATCAGTGACCCTGGGACTAGCGGGAGGGAAACCTACGAGCAGTACTTC. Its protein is CAISDPGTSGRETYEQYF.